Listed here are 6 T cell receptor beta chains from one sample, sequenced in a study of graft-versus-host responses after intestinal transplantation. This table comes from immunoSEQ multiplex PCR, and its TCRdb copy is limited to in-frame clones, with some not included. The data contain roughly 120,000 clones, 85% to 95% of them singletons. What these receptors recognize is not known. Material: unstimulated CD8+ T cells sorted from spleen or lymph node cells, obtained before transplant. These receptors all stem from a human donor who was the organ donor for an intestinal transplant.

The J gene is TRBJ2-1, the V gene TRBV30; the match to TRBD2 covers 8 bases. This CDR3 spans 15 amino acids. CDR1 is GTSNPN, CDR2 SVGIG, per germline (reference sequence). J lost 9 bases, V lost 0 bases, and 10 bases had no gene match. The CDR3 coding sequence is TGTGCCTGGAGTGTAAGTTTGGGACTAGGATCTGAGCAGTTCTTC. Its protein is CAWSVSLGLGSEQFF.

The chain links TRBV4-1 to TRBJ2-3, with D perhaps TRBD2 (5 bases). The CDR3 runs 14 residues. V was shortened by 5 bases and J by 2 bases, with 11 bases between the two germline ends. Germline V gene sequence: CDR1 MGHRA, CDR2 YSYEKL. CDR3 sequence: CASSSGIITDTQYF. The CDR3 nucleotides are TGCGCCAGCAGCTCCGGGATTATCACAGATACGCAGTATTTT.

The CDR3 reads CASRGPGEKLFF. Written as DNA, the CDR3 is TGTGCCAGCAGGGGCCCAGGTGAAAAACTGTTTTTT. This chain joins TRBV28 and TRBJ1-4, with D unclear. The CDR3 is 12 amino acids. Germline V gene sequence: CDR1 MDHEN, CDR2 SYDVKM. Trimming cost V 6 bases and J 7 bases, with 9 bases left between them.

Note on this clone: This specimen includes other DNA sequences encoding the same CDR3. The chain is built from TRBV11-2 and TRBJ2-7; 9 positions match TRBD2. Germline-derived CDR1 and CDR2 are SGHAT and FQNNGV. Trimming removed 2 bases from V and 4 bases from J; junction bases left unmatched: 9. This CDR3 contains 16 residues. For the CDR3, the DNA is TGTGCCAGCAGCTTAAAGGCGGGAGGGCCTGGTTACGAGCAGTACTTC. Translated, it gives CASSLKAGGPGYEQYF.

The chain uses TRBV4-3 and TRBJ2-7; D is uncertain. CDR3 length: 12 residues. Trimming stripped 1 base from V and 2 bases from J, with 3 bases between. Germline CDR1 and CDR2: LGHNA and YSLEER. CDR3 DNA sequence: TGCGCCAGCAGCCAAGGGACCTACGAGCAGTACTTC. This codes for CASSQGTYEQYF.

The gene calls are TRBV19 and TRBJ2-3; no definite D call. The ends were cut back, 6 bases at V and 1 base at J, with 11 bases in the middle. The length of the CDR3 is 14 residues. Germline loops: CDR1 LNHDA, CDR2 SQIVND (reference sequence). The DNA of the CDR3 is TGTGCCAGTAGCACGGGCCGGGGCACAGATACGCAGTATTTT. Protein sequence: CASSTGRGTDTQYF.